Shown below are 6 T cell receptor beta chains from a single sample sequenced in a study of blood T cell repertoires in COVID-19. TCRdb's table, derived via immunoSEQ multiplex PCR, lists solely in-frame clones and lacks some. The repertoire holds about 380,000 clones, about 90% seen once, with roughly 1.2% in the top ten. The sequencing input was peripheral blood. The receptors were sampled from a man aged 40-49 years with acute or convalescent COVID-19.

This clone was detected only a few times. This chain joins TRBV7-8 and TRBJ1-1; D call uncertain. From germline, CDR1 is SGHVS and CDR2 FQNEAQ. V was trimmed by 5 bases and J by 3 bases, leaving 10 bases between them. This CDR3 is built from 13 residues. CDR3: CASSLQRDTEAFF. The CDR3 DNA sequence: TGTGCCAGCAGCCTACAGAGGGACACTGAAGCTTTCTTT.

The chain joins TRBV2 to TRBJ2-2, with a tentative D call TRBD2 (5 bases). The CDR3 is made up of 13 amino acids. The germline V gene has CDR1 SNHLY and CDR2 FYNNEI. Trimming took 4 bases from V and 4 from J, leaving 7 bases between them. The CDR3 bases are TGTGCCAGCAGTGGGGAGCTCACCGGGGAGCTGTTTTTT. Protein: CASSGELTGELFF.

This chain links TRBV28 with TRBJ2-1; a weak D match, TRBD2 (5 bases). Trimming left V 7 bases short and J 8 bases short, with 9 bases between. Germline CDR1 and CDR2: MDHEN and SYDVKM. The CDR3 loop spans 11 amino acids. For the CDR3, the DNA is TGTGCCAGCAACCTGAGGGATGAGCAGTTCTTC. This encodes CASNLRDEQFF.

This clone has a single count. The V and J genes are TRBV6-5 and TRBJ2-1; D remains unclear. This CDR3 has 13 amino acids. Germline V gene data show CDR1 as MNHEY and CDR2 as SVGAGI. Deletions cut 2 bases from V and 6 bases from J, with 8 bases between. The CDR3 coding sequence is TGTGCCAGCAGTTACAATCTCGGCAATGAGCAGTTCTTC. Translation gives CASSYNLGNEQFF.

This clone was observed once. This chain links TRBV6-1 with TRBJ1-6; D is unclear. CDR1 is MNHNS, CDR2 SASEGT, per germline. The CDR3 extends over 15 amino acids. The V end was cut by 3 bases, the J end by 10 bases, with 16 bases between. The CDR3 sequence is CASSDTSSRGSPLHF. The CDR3 bases are TGTGCCAGCAGTGACACTAGTTCGCGTGGGTCACCCCTCCACTTT.

J is TRBJ2-3 and V is TRBV5-6, with D possibly TRBD1 on 6 matching bases. With 1 base removed from V and 2 bases from J, the gap between germline ends came to 14 bases. CDR1 SGHDT and CDR2 YYEEEE come from the germline V gene. The CDR3 is 16 residues long. In nucleotides, the CDR3 is TGTGCCAGCAGCTTGCGTGGGGGCGAATACACAGATACGCAGTATTTT. The encoded protein is CASSLRGGEYTDTQYF.